This T cell receptor (beta chain) derives from a study of blood T cells in healthy people across ages. PCR was performed a second time for roughly 6 to 12 cycles using a sample-barcoded 5' primer and a J-beta primer mix. TCRdb independently ran MiXCR on the 5' RACE reads; one entry per CDR3 protein. This sample yields 1.5 million to 2 million distinct CDR3 sequences, of which 30% to 40% are seen a single time; under 25% belongs to the top ten. This clonotype showed up just a few times. The germline CDR1 and CDR2 sequences are DFQATT and SNEGSKA (reference sequence). This CDR3 spans 14 amino acids. After removal of 4 bases from V and 3 bases from J, the junction contained 4 bases not matched to a gene.

Specimen: blood. The chain joins TRBV20-1 to TRBJ1-1; the match to TRBD1 covers 11 bases. This receptor was taken from a human donor in good health. The CDR3, as DNA: TGCAGTGCTACCCTGGGACAGGGGGACACTGAAGCTTTCTTT. Translation gives CSATLGQGDTEAFF.